A few counts support the clone carrying this T cell receptor beta chain. No antigen is known for it. From germline, CDR1 is DFQATT and CDR2 SNEGSKA (reference sequence). The CDR3 sequence is 18 residues long. Trimming pared 5 bases from V and 1 base from J, leaving 25 bases between. Library preparation for TCR beta used quantitative 5'-RACE with molecular barcodes. One entry per CDR3 protein, called by TCRdb with MiXCR from the 5' RACE reads. The sample has 300,000 to 400,000 distinct CDR3 sequences, roughly 20% seen once; the top ten hold around 13%. The sample comes from a study of CD8 T cells in ankylosing spondylitis. Study-wide points: Earlier authors reported some of these motif variants in reactive arthritis synovial fluid and blood.

The clonotype comes from a male donor with ankylosing spondylitis or in good health (not recorded which). The chain carries TRBV20-1 and TRBJ2-3; TRBD1 might be the D (6 bases). Sequenced input: blood, either unsorted or a sorted T cell fraction (not recorded which). For the CDR3, the DNA is TGCAGTGCTGGCAGGGGCGATAGGATAATCGGCCGCACAGATACGCAGTATTTT. Protein: CSAGRGDRIIGRTDTQYF.